A single sample is the source of the 28 T cell receptor beta chains below, sequenced in a study of blood T cells in healthy people across ages. A sample-barcoded 5' primer and a J-beta primer mix were used in a second PCR of roughly 7 to 11 cycles. TCRdb itself ran the 5' RACE reads through MiXCR, one entry per CDR3 protein. Here the sample spans about 510,000 distinct CDR3 sequences, roughly a quarter being singletons. These sequences were also reported in another study, on T cells of mothers and their children.

The sequencing sample was made of blood. The receptors derive from a boy aged 2 to 9 in good health.

The J gene is TRBJ2-5, the V gene TRBV12-3 or TRBV12-4; TRBD2 matches at 15 bases. The CDR3 is made up of 17 amino acids. Trimming cost V 5 bases and J 1 base; bases outside gene matches: 5. CDR3 nucleotides: TGTGCCAGCAGTGATAGGACTAGCGGGAGGGCCCAAGAGACCCAGTACTTC. This encodes CASSDRTSGRAQETQYF.

This clonotype turned up a few times. The rearrangement uses TRBV20-1 and TRBJ2-7; 10 nucleotides match TRBD1. From germline, CDR1 is DFQATT and CDR2 SNEGSKA (reference sequence). V shed 3 bases and J 6 bases; nucleotides not matched to a gene: 11. The CDR3 loop spans 15 amino acids. The CDR3 DNA follows: TGCAGTGCTAGGGTCGCGGGACAGGGGATTGGCGAGCAGTACTTC. Protein product: CSARVAGQGIGEQYF.

There are a few counts of this clonotype. CDR3 bases: TGCGCCAGCAGCCAAGGACAGGGGAACGGGGAGCTGTTTTTT. As protein: CASSQGQGNGELFF. This chain connects TRBV4-3 to TRBJ2-2; TRBD1 aligns across 8 bases. The CDR3 extends over 14 amino acids. Losses at the gene ends were 1 base for V and 7 bases for J; bases not matched to a gene: 2. CDR1 LGHNA and CDR2 YSLEER come from the germline V gene.

This clonotype was observed a few times. This sequence joins TRBV15 and TRBJ1-5; D is ambiguous. The germline CDR1 and CDR2 sequences are LNHNV and YYDKDF (reference sequence). CDR3 length: 14 residues. The V end was cut by 2 bases, the J end by 1 base, with 6 bases between. This CDR3 reads CATSRMGSNQPQHF. The CDR3 DNA sequence: TGTGCCACCAGCAGAATGGGGAGCAATCAGCCCCAGCATTTT.

This sequence joins TRBV7-9 and TRBJ2-5; weak D call: TRBD2 (6 bases). V shed 2 bases and J shed 0 bases, with 16 bases lying between them. Per the germline V gene, CDR1 is SEHNR and CDR2 is FQNEAQ (reference sequence). CDR3 length: 17 residues. CDR3 in DNA: TGTGCCAGCAGCTTACAGGGACTCTTGGGGTACCAAGAGACCCAGTACTTC. This codes for CASSLQGLLGYQETQYF.

This clonotype was observed a few times. The chain carries TRBV9 and TRBJ2-2; D not resolved. CDR1 is SGDLS and CDR2 is YYNGEE in the germline V gene. The CDR3 runs to 15 residues. Trimming pared 1 base from V and 4 bases from J, leaving 11 bases between. CDR3 sequence reads: CASSVRLEGTGELFF. The DNA of the CDR3 is TGTGCCAGCAGCGTAAGGCTAGAAGGCACCGGGGAGCTGTTTTTT.

Only a few counts were recorded for this clonotype. The rearrangement links TRBV7-9 to TRBJ2-5, with TRBD2 matching 7 bases. The germline V gene has CDR1 SEHNR and CDR2 FQNEAQ (reference sequence). The CDR3 runs to 14 residues. Trimming took 6 bases from V and 3 from J; bases not matched to a gene: 7. The CDR3 is CASRPRTREETQYF. The CDR3 nucleotides are TGTGCCAGCAGGCCTCGGACTAGAGAAGAGACCCAGTACTTC.

The chain uses TRBV20-1 and TRBJ2-1; 12 nucleotides align to TRBD2. The closer fit of TRBJ2-5 to the DNA end suggests the J call may be wrong. CDR3 length equals 13 residues. Germline V gene lookup returns CDR1 DFQATT and CDR2 SNEGSKA (reference sequence). The CDR3 region has the DNA TGCAGTGTTACCGGGACTAGCGGGGAGACCCAGTACTTC. Its translation is CSVTGTSGETQYF.

The chain employs TRBV20-1 and TRBJ1-1; 9 bases fit TRBD1. The CDR3 is 15 amino acids. V shed 1 base and J 4 bases; nucleotides not matched to a gene: 7. In germline, CDR1 is DFQATT, CDR2 SNEGSKA (reference sequence). Here the CDR3 reads CSARVGGQGITEAFF. CDR3 in DNA: TGCAGTGCTAGAGTCGGGGGACAGGGCATCACTGAAGCTTTCTTT.

V and J are TRBV4-3 and TRBJ2-5, with TRBD2 matching 11 bases. The end of the DNA fits TRBJ2-7 better, so the J call may be wrong. CDR1 LGHNA and CDR2 YSLEER come from the germline V gene. CDR3 length: 15 amino acids. CDR3 sequence (DNA): TGCGCCAGCAGCCAAGAACTAGCGGGAGCTCACGAGCAGTACTTC. Protein sequence: CASSQELAGAHEQYF.

This clonotype was counted between two and nine times. The rearrangement joins TRBV7-9 to TRBJ1-1, with 9 nucleotides matching TRBD1. Germline V gene data show CDR1 as SEHNR and CDR2 as FQNEAQ (reference sequence). V shed 3 bases, J shed 4 bases, and the junction held 6 bases outside the gene matches. The length of the CDR3 is 15 residues. The CDR3 loop is CASSFARDRATEAFF. In DNA form, the CDR3 reads TGTGCCAGCAGCTTCGCCCGGGACAGGGCCACTGAAGCTTTCTTT.

This clonotype was counted many times. This sequence joins TRBV20-1 and TRBJ1-4; D is undetermined. In germline, CDR1 is DFQATT, CDR2 SNEGSKA (reference sequence). The V and J ends lost 0 bases and 8 bases respectively, with 13 bases between them. The CDR3 loop spans 14 amino acids. This chain's CDR3 is CSARDSRGSEKLFF. CDR3 in DNA: TGCAGTGCTAGAGATAGTCGGGGTTCGGAAAAACTGTTTTTT.

This sequence joins TRBV7-2 and TRBJ2-3, with a possible D match to TRBD2 (5 bases). With 4 bases removed from V and 2 bases from J, the gap between germline ends came to 16 bases. CDR1 is SGHTA and CDR2 is FQGNSA in the germline V gene. The CDR3 runs to 16 residues. In DNA form, the CDR3 reads TGTGCCAGCAGCTCTTGGGTTTTAGCGTCCACAGATACGCAGTATTTT. Protein sequence: CASSSWVLASTDTQYF.

This chain uses TRBV5-1 with TRBJ2-5, with unresolved D. The J call may be faulty, since TRBJ2-7 better matches the DNA end. This CDR3 contains 14 residues. Germline CDR1 and CDR2: SGHRS and YFSETQ. As DNA, the CDR3 is TGCGCCAGCAGCTCCTTAGCTGTGTCCTACGAGCAGTACTTC. Its protein is CASSSLAVSYEQYF.

This clonotype was seen a handful of times. The V and J genes are TRBV11-2 and TRBJ2-7; 8 nucleotides line up with TRBD1. The germline CDR1 and CDR2 sequences are SGHAT and FQNNGV. This CDR3 has 16 residues. Losses at the gene ends were 5 bases for V and 4 bases for J; bases not matched to a gene: 13. The chain's CDR3 is CASSPLLRTGPYEQYF. CDR3 in DNA: TGTGCCAGCAGCCCTTTATTACGGACAGGGCCGTACGAGCAGTACTTC.

The V and J genes are TRBV19 and TRBJ2-5; D is possibly TRBD1 or TRBD2 (5 bases each). The tail of the sequence fits TRBJ2-1 better, so the J call may be wrong. The CDR3 sequence is 13 residues long. Germline loops: CDR1 LNHDA, CDR2 SQIVND (reference sequence). The CDR3 nucleotides are TGTGCCAGTAGTATGCGATCGGGGCTCCTGCAGTTCTTC. Translation gives CASSMRSGLLQFF.

The table lists this clonotype with a few counts. V is TRBV5-6 and J is TRBJ1-1; D gene unclear. V lost 4 bases and J 5 bases, leaving 12 bases between the germline ends. The CDR3 totals 13 residues. Germline V gene data show CDR1 as SGHDT and CDR2 as YYEEEE. In DNA form, the CDR3 reads TGTGCCAGCAGCCGAACACCAGGAACTGAAGCTTTCTTT. Its protein product is CASSRTPGTEAFF.

About this clonotype: Its ends do not fully match the called genes, so a read error is possible. The chain uses TRBV7-9 and TRBJ1-2; no clear D gene. Germline V gene sequence: CDR1 SEHNR, CDR2 FQNEAQ (reference sequence). The CDR3 covers 9 residues. The CDR3 DNA is TGTGCCAGCAGCTTAGCCTCTCCCTTC. It specifies CASSLASPF.

This sequence joins TRBV3-1 and TRBJ1-6; D not resolved. V was shortened by 4 bases and J by 0 bases, with 13 bases between the two germline ends. CDR1 is LGHDT, CDR2 YNNKEL, per germline (reference sequence). The CDR3 covers 17 residues. The CDR3 loop reads CASSLNRGNSYNSPLHF. DNA for the CDR3: TGTGCCAGCAGCCTTAACCGTGGGAACTCCTATAATTCACCCCTCCACTTT.

In DNA, the CDR3 is TGTGCCAGCGGGGGACGGCGGGAGGGAGAGACCCAGTACTTC. This translates into CASGGRREGETQYF. The chain has TRBV2 and TRBJ2-5, with TRBD2 matching over 9 bases. With V trimmed by 8 bases and J by 4 bases, 8 bases remained unmatched. There are 14 residues in the CDR3. Germline V gene data show CDR1 as SNHLY and CDR2 as FYNNEI.

V is TRBV12-3 or TRBV12-4 and J is TRBJ2-5, with TRBD2 matching 7 bases. The J call is in doubt because the DNA end fits TRBJ2-1 better. The CDR3 sequence is 13 residues long. CDR3 coding DNA: TGTGCCAGCAGTGGACTAGTCGGAAATGAGCAGTTCTTC. Amino acid sequence: CASSGLVGNEQFF.

The CDR3 protein is CASSTGVTGELFF. CDR3 DNA sequence: TGTGCCAGCAGTACAGGGGTGACCGGGGAGCTGTTTTTT. The chain combines TRBV28 with TRBJ2-2, with 7 bases identical to TRBD1. This CDR3 spans 13 amino acids. Unmatched junction bases numbered 2, after V lost 5 bases and J lost 5 bases. Germline V CDR1 and CDR2: MDHEN, SYDVKM.

Only a few counts were recorded for this clonotype. The rearrangement uses TRBV24-1 and TRBJ2-1, with 7 bases matching TRBD2. The V and J ends lost 6 bases and 1 base, in that order; junction bases with no gene match: 2. Germline V gene sequence: CDR1 KGHDR, CDR2 SFDVKD. This CDR3 contains 14 residues. CDR3 residues: CATSSGRSYNEQFF. The CDR3 DNA reads TGTGCCACCAGTTCCGGGAGGTCCTACAATGAGCAGTTCTTC.

V gene TRBV11-2 combines with J gene TRBJ1-1, with TRBD1 matching over 7 bases. CDR3 length: 15 amino acids. J gave up 11 bases and V 1 base, and 13 bases lay outside the gene matches. Germline CDR1 and CDR2: SGHAT and FQNNGV. CDR3 DNA: TGTGCCAGCAGCTTAGGGACAGGAGGAGCTTCGGGGGCTTTCTTT. Translated, it gives CASSLGTGGASGAFF.

This clonotype showed up many times. V usage is TRBV5-1 and J usage is TRBJ1-2; TRBD1 is a possible D gene (6 bases). Germline CDR1 is SGHRS and CDR2 is YFSETQ. The CDR3 has 14 amino acids. The V end was cut by 2 bases, the J end by 6 bases, with 14 bases between. CDR3 protein: CASSFVQGQNGYTF. The DNA of the CDR3 is TGCGCCAGCAGCTTCGTACAGGGTCAGAATGGCTACACCTTC.

The rearrangement links TRBV7-2 to TRBJ1-4; possibly TRBD1 for D (6 bases). V was pared by 4 bases and J by 1 base, with 13 bases between. This CDR3 comprises 16 residues. CDR1 is SGHTA, CDR2 FQGNSA, per germline. CDR3: CASSSNSRGTNEKLFF. CDR3 sequence (DNA): TGTGCCAGCAGCTCAAACTCCAGGGGAACTAATGAAAAACTGTTTTTT.

This clonotype has just a few counts. The junction departs from germline at one end; a sequencing error may be responsible. The V call is TRBV19, the J call TRBJ2-3, with 12 bases that match TRBD2. There are 18 residues in the CDR3. CDR1 LNHDA and CDR2 SQIVND come from the germline V gene (reference sequence). Here the CDR3 DNA reads TGTGCCAGTAGTGGTGGACTAGCGGGGCATCCTAGCACAGATGCGCAGTATTTT. Its translation: CASSGGLAGHPSTDAQYF.

The rearrangement uses TRBV29-1 and TRBJ2-2; perhaps TRBD2 as D (7 bases). V was pared by 7 bases and J by 6 bases, with 12 bases between. From germline, CDR1 is SQVTM and CDR2 ANQGSEA. The CDR3 sequence is 12 residues long. This CDR3 reads CSAGEGAGELFF. Here the CDR3 DNA reads TGCAGCGCCGGGGAGGGGGCCGGGGAGCTGTTTTTT.